The 12 T cell receptor beta chains reported below all come from one sample, sequenced in a study of cytomegalovirus exposure and HLA in healthy donors. 60 Vbeta and 13 Jbeta primers were used in PCR. Generated by immunoSEQ multiplex PCR, the TCRdb table keeps only in-frame clones and is missing some. Among 100,000 to 150,000 clones, under 80% were seen once, and the ten largest hold 4%. The sample consisted of PBMCs. The origin of the receptors is a man aged 40-55 years in good health and CMV-seropositive.

J is TRBJ2-7 and V is TRBV7-2, with 8 bases aligning to TRBD1. This CDR3 region has 16 residues. The V and J ends lost 1 base and 6 bases, in that order; junction bases with no gene match: 11. Germline CDR1 is SGHTA and CDR2 is FQGNSA. As DNA, the CDR3 is TGTGCCAGCAGCTTAGTAGGAGGATCAACAGGGGGCGAGCAGTACTTC. Amino acids: CASSLVGGSTGGEQYF.

In its sample, this clone was seen a few times. V and J are TRBV19 and TRBJ1-5, with 7 bases lining up with TRBD1. Trimming took 7 bases from V and 7 from J; bases not matched to a gene: 4. This CDR3 is built from 12 residues. CDR1 is LNHDA, CDR2 SQIVND, per germline (reference sequence). CDR3 loop: CASKTGPQPQHF. CDR3 bases: TGTGCCAGTAAGACAGGGCCCCAGCCCCAGCATTTT.

The V gene is TRBV7-4, the J gene TRBJ2-1, with 10 bases fitting TRBD2. From germline, CDR1 is SGHVT and CDR2 SQSDAQ. V was clipped by 5 bases and J by 4 bases; unmatched bases: 14. The CDR3 consists of 18 residues. Here the CDR3 reads CASSNIGWSSGGYNEQFF. The CDR3 DNA is TGTGCCAGCAGCAATATCGGGTGGAGTAGCGGGGGGTACAATGAGCAGTTCTTC. The variable domain in full, completed from reference TRBV7-4 and TRBJ2-1, reads GAGVSQSPRYKVAKRGRDVALRCDSISGHVTLYWYRQTLGQGSEVLTYSQSDAQRDKSGRPSGRFSAERPERSVSTLKIQRTEQGDSAVYLCASSNIGWSSGGYNEQFFGPGTRLTVL.

This chain connects TRBV6-1 to TRBJ1-1, with D uncertain. V lost 9 bases to trimming and J lost 10 bases, with 18 bases between them. Germline CDR1 is MNHNS and CDR2 is SASEGT. CDR3 size: 12 residues. The CDR3 nucleotides are TGTGCCAGGAGCGGGCCGGAGAAAGGAGCTTTCTTT. Protein: CARSGPEKGAFF.

V gene TRBV5-6 combines with J gene TRBJ1-3; D remains ambiguous. CDR3 length: 16 amino acids. Trimming left V 0 bases short and J 4 bases short, with 14 bases between. From germline, CDR1 is SGHDT and CDR2 YYEEEE. The CDR3 loop reads CASSLVSTGDGNTIYF. CDR3 in DNA: TGTGCCAGCAGCTTGGTGTCGACGGGAGACGGAAACACCATATATTTT.

The rearrangement links TRBV11-2 to TRBJ2-7; 8 bases agree with TRBD1. The CDR3 runs 13 residues. Trimming cost V 1 base and J 4 bases; bases outside gene matches: 0. From germline, CDR1 is SGHAT and CDR2 FQNNGV. This CDR3 reads CASSLGTGYEQYF. The CDR3 bases are TGTGCCAGCAGCTTAGGGACAGGGTACGAGCAGTACTTC.

The gene calls are TRBV4-2 and TRBJ1-5; D perhaps matches TRBD1 (6 bases). V gave up 1 base and J gave up 5 bases, with 15 bases separating them. There are 16 residues in the CDR3. Germline CDR1 is LGHNA and CDR2 is YNFKEQ. The CDR3 here is CASSQGAGERDQPQHF. The DNA for the CDR3 is TGTGCCAGCAGCCAAGGGGCAGGGGAAAGGGATCAGCCCCAGCATTTT.

The CDR3 DNA follows: TGTGCCACGCGACTAGCGGGGGGGCCAGAGACCCAGTACTTC. Protein sequence: CATRLAGGPETQYF. This chain connects TRBV10-3 to TRBJ2-5; 14 bases match TRBD2. CDR1 and CDR2 (germline): ENHRY, SYGVKD. The CDR3 is 14 amino acids. Losses at the gene ends were 10 bases for V and 4 bases for J; bases not matched to a gene: 5.

The chain employs TRBV6-1 and TRBJ2-1; tentative D call: TRBD1 (5 bases). Deletions cut 11 bases from V and 10 bases from J, with 18 bases between. The length of the CDR3 is 12 residues. From germline, CDR1 is MNHNS and CDR2 SASEGT. In DNA, the CDR3 is TGTGCCGTAAAACTTCAGGGTGACGAGCAGTTCTTC. It yields the protein CAVKLQGDEQFF.

For the CDR3, the DNA is TGTGCCAGCAGCCAAGAGACGGGGAATCAGCCCCAGCATTTT. The encoded protein is CASSQETGNQPQHF. This chain joins TRBV4-2 and TRBJ1-5; no reliable D call. This CDR3 is 14 amino acids long. Germline V lookup: CDR1 LGHNA, CDR2 YNFKEQ. V was cut by 0 bases and J by 4 bases, with 7 bases left in between.

The chain has TRBV7-2 and TRBJ1-5; D might be TRBD1 (5 bases). The CDR3 spans 15 residues. The V gene lost 1 base and the J gene lost 6 bases, with 13 bases spanning the gap. Germline V gene sequence: CDR1 SGHTA, CDR2 FQGNSA. Here the CDR3 DNA reads TGTGCCAGCAGCTTAGATTGGGGGGAAAGTCAGCCCCAGCATTTT. Translating it yields CASSLDWGESQPQHF.

The table lists this clone with a few counts. The chain recombines TRBV5-1 with TRBJ1-6, with 9 nucleotides matching TRBD1. Germline-derived CDR1 and CDR2 are SGHRS and YFSETQ. The trim removed 3 bases at V and 10 bases at J, leaving 8 bases unmatched. The CDR3 is 15 residues long. DNA for the CDR3: TGCGCCAGCAGCTCGGCCCGACAGGGGGAATCACCCCTCCACTTT. As protein: CASSSARQGESPLHF.